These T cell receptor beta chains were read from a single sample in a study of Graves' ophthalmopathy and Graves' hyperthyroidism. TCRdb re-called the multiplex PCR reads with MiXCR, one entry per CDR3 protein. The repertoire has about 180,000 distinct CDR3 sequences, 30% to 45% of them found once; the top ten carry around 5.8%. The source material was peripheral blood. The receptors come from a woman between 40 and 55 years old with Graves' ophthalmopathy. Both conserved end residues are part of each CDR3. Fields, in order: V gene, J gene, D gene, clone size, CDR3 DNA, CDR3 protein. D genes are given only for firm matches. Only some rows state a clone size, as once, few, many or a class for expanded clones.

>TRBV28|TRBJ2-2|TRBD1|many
TGTGCCAGCAGGTCCGGGACAGGTTCTTCCGGGGAGCTGTTTTTT
CASRSGTGSSGELFF
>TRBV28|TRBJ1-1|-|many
TGTGCCAGCAGTCCGGGACCTCTCCGAGCTTTCTTT
CASSPGPLRAFF
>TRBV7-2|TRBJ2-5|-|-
TGTGCCAGCAGCTCCGGGACGGAGAGGTACTTC
CASSSGTERYF
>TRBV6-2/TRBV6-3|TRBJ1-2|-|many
TGTGCCAGCAGTTACCTTGCCCAGATTAACTATGGCTACACCTTC
CASSYLAQINYGYTF
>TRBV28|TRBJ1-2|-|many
TGTGCCAGCACCGAGACAGGAGCTAACTATGGCTACACCTTC
CASTETGANYGYTF
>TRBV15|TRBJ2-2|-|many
TGTGCCACCAGCAGAGAGAGGTTGGGTGGCGGGGAGCTGTTTTTT
CATSRERLGGGELFF
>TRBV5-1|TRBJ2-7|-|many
TGCGCCAGCAGCTTGCAGGGTCCTCCCTACGAGCAGTACTTC
CASSLQGPPYEQYF
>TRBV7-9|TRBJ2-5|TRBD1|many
TGTGCCAGCAGCTTAAAGACAGGGGGCGGAGAGACCCAGTACTTC
CASSLKTGGGETQYF
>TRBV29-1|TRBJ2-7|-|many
TGCAGCGTTGAACAGGGGGGCGAGCAGTACTTC
CSVEQGGEQYF
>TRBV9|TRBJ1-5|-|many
TGTGCCAGCAGCGTTGGATGGGGGGAAAATCAGCCCCAGCATTTT
CASSVGWGENQPQHF
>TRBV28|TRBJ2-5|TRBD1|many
TGTGCCAGCAGTACGTCCAGACAGGGCTGGGAGACCCAGTACTTC
CASSTSRQGWETQYF
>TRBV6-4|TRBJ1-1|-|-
TGTGCCAGCGGACTAATCCCTGAAGCTTTCTTT
CASGLIPEAFF
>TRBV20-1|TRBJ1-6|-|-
TGCAGTGCTAGAGATTTGGAGAGCTCCTATAATTCACCCCTCCACTTT
CSARDLESSYNSPLHF
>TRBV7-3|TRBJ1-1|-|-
TGTGCCAGCAGCTCGTGGACAGTCATGAACACTGAAGCTTTCTTT
CASSSWTVMNTEAFF
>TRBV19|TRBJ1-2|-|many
TGTGCCAGTACGGGCCAGGGGAATAACTATGGCTACACCTTC
CASTGQGNNYGYTF
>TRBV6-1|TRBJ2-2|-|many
TGTGCCAGCGGAACCGGGGAGCTGTTTTTT
CASGTGELFF
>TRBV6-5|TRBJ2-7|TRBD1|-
TGTGCCAGCAGTTACTCAAACAGGGGGAACGAGCAGTACTTC
CASSYSNRGNEQYF
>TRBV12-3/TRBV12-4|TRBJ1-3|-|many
TGTGCCAGCAGTTTAAACCGAAACACCATATATTTT
CASSLNRNTIYF
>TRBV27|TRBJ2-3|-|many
TGTGCCAGCAGTTTAAGTGGTAGCACAGATACGCAGTATTTT
CASSLSGSTDTQYF
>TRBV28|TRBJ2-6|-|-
TGTGCCACGGACAGTTCTTACTCTGGGGCCAACGTCCTGACTTTC
CATDSSYSGANVLTF
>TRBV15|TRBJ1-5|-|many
TGTGCCACCAGCAGAGATCTCGGGGCCTTAGAGGGACCCCAGCATTTT
CATSRDLGALEGPQHF
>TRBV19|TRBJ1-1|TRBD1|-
TGTGCCAGTAACCGAGACAGGGTAGAGGGAACTGAAGCTTTCTTT
CASNRDRVEGTEAFF
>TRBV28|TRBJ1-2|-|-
TGTGCCAGCAGTTTTTGGGCCTTAATCTATGGCTACACCTTC
CASSFWALIYGYTF
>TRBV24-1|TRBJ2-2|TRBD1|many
TGTGCCACCAGTGACCTCCGGGACAGCCGCGGGGAGCTGTTTTTT
CATSDLRDSRGELFF
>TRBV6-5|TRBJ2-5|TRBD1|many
TGTGCCAGCAGCCGAGGGGACAGGGGGCTCGAGACCCAGTACTTC
CASSRGDRGLETQYF
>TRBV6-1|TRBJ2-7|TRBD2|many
TGTGCCAGCAGTGAAGGGCTAGCGGGAGGCCCCTACGAGCAGTACTTC
CASSEGLAGGPYEQYF
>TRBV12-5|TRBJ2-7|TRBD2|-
TGTGCTAGTGCTTTGAGCGGGAGCTCTTACGAGCAGTACTTC
CASALSGSSYEQYF
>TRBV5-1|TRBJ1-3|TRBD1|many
TGCGCCAGCAGCCGAACGACAGGGGATTACTCTGGAAACACCATATATTTT
CASSRTTGDYSGNTIYF
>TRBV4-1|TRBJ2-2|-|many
TGCGCCAGCAGCCAACTCGGGGAGCTGTTTTTT
CASSQLGELFF
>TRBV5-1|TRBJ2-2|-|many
TGCGCCAGCAAAGAGACTACGGGGGGCGCCGGGGAGCTGTTTTTT
CASKETTGGAGELFF
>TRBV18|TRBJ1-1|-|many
TGTGCCAGCTCAGCACAGGAGTACACTGAAGCTTCCTTT
CASSAQEYTEASF
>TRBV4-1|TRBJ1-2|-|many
TGCGCCAGCAGCCAAGACCCCAACCCCCGGGGCCCGGGAGCCTATGGCTACACCTTC
CASSQDPNPRGPGAYGYTF
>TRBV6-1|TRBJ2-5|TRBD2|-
TGTGCCAGCAGTGGCCGCCGAGGACTAGCGGGAGGGAGGTGGCAAGAGACCCAGTACTTC
CASSGRRGLAGGRWQETQYF
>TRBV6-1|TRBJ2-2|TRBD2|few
TGTGCCAGCGATAGCGGGAGTGGGACCGGGGAGCTGTTTTTT
CASDSGSGTGELFF
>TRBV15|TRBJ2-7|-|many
TGTGCCACCAGCGGAGAGGGTTGGGGAATGGACACCTACGAGCAGTACTTC
CATSGEGWGMDTYEQYF
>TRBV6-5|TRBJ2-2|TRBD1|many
TGTGCCAGCAGTAGACAGGGGGCAACCGGGGAGCTGTTTTTT
CASSRQGATGELFF
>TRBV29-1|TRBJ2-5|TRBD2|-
TGCAGCGTTACAACTAGCGGATATCAAGAGACCCAGTACTTC
CSVTTSGYQETQYF
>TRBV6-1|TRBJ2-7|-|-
TGTGCCAGCAGTACCCCGGTTCAGGGGAGGTCCTACGAGCAGTACTTC
CASSTPVQGRSYEQYF
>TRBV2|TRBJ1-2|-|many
TGTGCCAGCAGTGAAAGGAGTGGCTACACCTTC
CASSERSGYTF
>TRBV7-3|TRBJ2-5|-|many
TGTGCCAGCAGCTTAAGCAGGGAAGAGACCCAGTACTTC
CASSLSREETQYF
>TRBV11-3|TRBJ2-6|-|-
TGTGCCAGCAGCTTAGGCCGTCGGGGCCTCCTAAGCTCTGGGGCCAACGTCCTGACTTTC
CASSLGRRGLLSSGANVLTF
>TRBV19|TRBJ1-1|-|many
TGTGCCAGTAGTATGGACAGAGCCTCGAACACTGAAGCTTTCTTT
CASSMDRASNTEAFF
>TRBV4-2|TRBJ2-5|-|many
TGTGCCAGCAGCCAAGTGGGTCAGGGAGAAGAGACCCAGTACTTC
CASSQVGQGEETQYF
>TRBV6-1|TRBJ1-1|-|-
TGTGCCAGCACCCCAGGGGCGGTCACTGAAGCTTTCTTT
CASTPGAVTEAFF
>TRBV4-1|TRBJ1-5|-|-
TGCGCCAGCAGCCCAATAGCCCTAGGGCAACAGCCCCAGCATTTT
CASSPIALGQQPQHF
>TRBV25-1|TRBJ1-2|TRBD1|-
TGTGCCAGCAGTGACGATACAGCGGGACAGGGCCGCTATGGCTACACCTTC
CASSDDTAGQGRYGYTF
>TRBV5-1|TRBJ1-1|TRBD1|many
TGCGCCAGCAGCTTCTATGGGACAGGGTTTGAAGCTTTCTTT
CASSFYGTGFEAFF
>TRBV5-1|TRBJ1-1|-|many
TGCGCCAGCAGCTTGGACAGGTTGAACACTGAAGCTTTCTTT
CASSLDRLNTEAFF
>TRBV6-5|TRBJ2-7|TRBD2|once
TGTGCCAGCAGCCTTACTAGCGGGAGCCCCGAGCAGTACTTC
CASSLTSGSPEQYF
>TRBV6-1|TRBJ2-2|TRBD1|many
TGTGCCAGCAGACAACAGGGGACCGGGGAGCTGTTTTTT
CASRQQGTGELFF
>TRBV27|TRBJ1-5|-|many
TGTGCCAGCAGTCCCTTCTCTTATAGCAATCAGCCCCAGCATTTT
CASSPFSYSNQPQHF
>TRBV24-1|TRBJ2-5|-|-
TGTGCCACCAGTGCCTTAGGGGGAGAGACCCAGTACTTC
CATSALGGETQYF
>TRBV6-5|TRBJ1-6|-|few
TGTGCCAGCAGGGCACGGACAAATTCACCCCTCCACTTT
CASRARTNSPLHF
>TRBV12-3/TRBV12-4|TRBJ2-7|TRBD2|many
TGTGCCAGCAGCTTCGGACTAGCGGGAGTTGAGCAGTACTTC
CASSFGLAGVEQYF
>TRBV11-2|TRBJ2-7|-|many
TGTGCCAGCAGCCCCCCTGGGTACGAGCAGTACTTC
CASSPPGYEQYF
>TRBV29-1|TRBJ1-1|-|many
TGCAGCTCCGCCGGCAGTGAAGCTTTCTTT
CSSAGSEAFF
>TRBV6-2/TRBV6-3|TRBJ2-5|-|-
TGTGCCTCCTACGGCGAGACCCAGTACTTC
CASYGETQYF